Each of the 11 T cell receptor beta chains below was sequenced from the same sample in a study of T-cell reconstitution after alpha-beta-depleted transplantation in children. Unique molecular identifiers were used to barcode this TCRbeta library. TCRdb reprocessed the PCR reads with MiXCR, giving one entry per CDR3 protein. The sample contains hundreds of thousands of distinct CDR3 sequences, approximately 9.8% of which appear only once. Sequenced material: PBMCs from the stem cell graft donor, taken from the stem cell graft. These receptors originate from a human donor who donated a stem cell graft to a child with SCID.

The chain employs TRBV7-9 and TRBJ2-1; D possibly corresponds to TRBD2 (7 bases). V was pared by 1 base and J by 2 bases, with 12 bases between. CDR3 size: 16 residues. Germline V gene data show CDR1 as SEHNR and CDR2 as FQNEAQ (reference sequence). The CDR3 DNA reads as TGTGCCAGCAGCTTAGGACGGGGGGCCGCCTACAATGAGCAGTTCTTC. This codes for CASSLGRGAAYNEQFF.

This clonotype turned up a few times. This chain joins TRBV2 and TRBJ2-7, with D unclear. Trimming pared 2 bases from V and 6 bases from J, leaving 14 bases between. The CDR3 has 14 amino acids. Germline lookup yields CDR1 SNHLY and CDR2 FYNNEI. The CDR3: CASSEFMGQTEQYF. As DNA, the CDR3 is TGTGCCAGCAGTGAATTTATGGGCCAGACCGAGCAGTACTTC.

The gene calls are TRBV7-6 and TRBJ2-2; the D is unclear. Trimming pared 0 bases from V and 2 bases from J, leaving 16 bases between. Per the germline V gene, CDR1 is SGHVS and CDR2 is FNYEAQ. The CDR3 spans 18 residues. CDR3 protein: CASSLAIDIGINTGELFF. The CDR3 DNA reads as TGTGCCAGCAGCTTAGCTATCGACATAGGGATTAACACCGGGGAGCTGTTTTTT.

The chain couples TRBV5-6 to TRBJ2-1; TRBD1 is a possible D gene (5 bases). Per germline, CDR1 SGHDT and CDR2 YYEEEE. V lost 0 bases, J lost 7 bases, and 14 bases lay in between. The CDR3 is 15 amino acids. The CDR3 DNA follows: TGTGCCAGCAGCTTGGTGGGGCCCGGCGTGAATGAGCAGTTCTTC. This sequence encodes CASSLVGPGVNEQFF.

On this clonotype itself: This may be a read error, as it is one base from a much larger clone. CDR3 sequence reads: CAISLAGSQETQYF. CDR3 in DNA: TGTGCCATCAGCTTGGCAGGTAGCCAAGAGACCCAGTACTTC. The chain is built from TRBV10-3 and TRBJ2-5; D remains unclear. This CDR3 is 14 amino acids long. Germline V CDR1 and CDR2: ENHRY, SYGVKD. Trimming pared 6 bases from V and 1 base from J, leaving 12 bases between.

This clonotype was observed a few times. The genes are TRBV18 and TRBJ2-7, with 8 bases that match TRBD1. The CDR3 loop spans 14 amino acids. Germline V CDR1 and CDR2: KGHSH, LQKENI. V trimming: 3 bases; J trimming: 5 bases; junction bases outside the gene matches: 6. The CDR3 loop is CASSPTLTGDEQYF. CDR3 DNA sequence: TGTGCCAGCTCACCGACCCTGACAGGGGACGAGCAGTACTTC.

The chain has TRBV3-1 and TRBJ1-1, with D perhaps TRBD1 (5 bases). V lost 4 bases and J lost 2, with 11 bases in between. The germline V gene has CDR1 LGHDT and CDR2 YNNKEL (reference sequence). This CDR3 is 14 amino acids long. The CDR3, as DNA: TGTGCCAGCAGCCTAGGACAAATCAACACTGAAGCTTTCTTT. This sequence encodes CASSLGQINTEAFF.

This clonotype was seen only a few times. The V call is TRBV9, the J call TRBJ2-7; no clear D. V was trimmed by 0 bases and J by 6 bases, leaving 7 bases between them. The germline V gene has CDR1 SGDLS and CDR2 YYNGEE. There are 12 residues in the CDR3. CDR3 coding DNA: TGTGCCAGCAGCGTAGAGGTGGGCGAGCAGTACTTC. Translation: CASSVEVGEQYF.

This clonotype was counted ten times or more. V is TRBV19 and J is TRBJ1-1; 7 bases align to TRBD1. J was trimmed by 7 bases and V by 8 bases; bases with no gene match: 10. This CDR3 is 13 amino acids long. In germline, CDR1 is LNHDA, CDR2 SQIVND (reference sequence). The CDR3 DNA sequence: TGTGCCAGTGCGTCCGAAGGGGGCAGTGAAGCTTTCTTT. Protein: CASASEGGSEAFF.

The table lists this clonotype with a few counts. The J gene is TRBJ2-3, the V gene TRBV24-1; D call uncertain. V was shortened by 2 bases and J by 6 bases, with 8 bases between the two germline ends. The germline CDR1 and CDR2 sequences are KGHDR and SFDVKD. The length of the CDR3 is 13 residues. In nucleotides, the CDR3 is TGTGCCACCAGTGATTCAAAGAGGGATACGCAGTATTTT. Encoded protein: CATSDSKRDTQYF.

This clonotype was recorded many times. The V gene is TRBV5-1, the J gene TRBJ2-2; D not resolved. The CDR3 spans 14 residues. CDR1 is SGHRS and CDR2 is YFSETQ in the germline V gene. V was trimmed by 1 base and J by 7 bases, leaving 11 bases between them. CDR3 DNA: TGCGCCAGCAGCTTGTACAGTCCCCTCGGGGAGCTGTTTTTT. It codes for CASSLYSPLGELFF. Supplemented by reference TRBV5-1 and TRBJ2-2, the full variable domain reads KAGVTQTPRYLIKTRGQQVTLSCSPISGHRSVSWYQQTPGQGLQFLFEYFSETQRNKGNFPGRFSGRQFSNSRSEMNVSTLELGDSALYLCASSLYSPLGELFFGEGSRLTVL.